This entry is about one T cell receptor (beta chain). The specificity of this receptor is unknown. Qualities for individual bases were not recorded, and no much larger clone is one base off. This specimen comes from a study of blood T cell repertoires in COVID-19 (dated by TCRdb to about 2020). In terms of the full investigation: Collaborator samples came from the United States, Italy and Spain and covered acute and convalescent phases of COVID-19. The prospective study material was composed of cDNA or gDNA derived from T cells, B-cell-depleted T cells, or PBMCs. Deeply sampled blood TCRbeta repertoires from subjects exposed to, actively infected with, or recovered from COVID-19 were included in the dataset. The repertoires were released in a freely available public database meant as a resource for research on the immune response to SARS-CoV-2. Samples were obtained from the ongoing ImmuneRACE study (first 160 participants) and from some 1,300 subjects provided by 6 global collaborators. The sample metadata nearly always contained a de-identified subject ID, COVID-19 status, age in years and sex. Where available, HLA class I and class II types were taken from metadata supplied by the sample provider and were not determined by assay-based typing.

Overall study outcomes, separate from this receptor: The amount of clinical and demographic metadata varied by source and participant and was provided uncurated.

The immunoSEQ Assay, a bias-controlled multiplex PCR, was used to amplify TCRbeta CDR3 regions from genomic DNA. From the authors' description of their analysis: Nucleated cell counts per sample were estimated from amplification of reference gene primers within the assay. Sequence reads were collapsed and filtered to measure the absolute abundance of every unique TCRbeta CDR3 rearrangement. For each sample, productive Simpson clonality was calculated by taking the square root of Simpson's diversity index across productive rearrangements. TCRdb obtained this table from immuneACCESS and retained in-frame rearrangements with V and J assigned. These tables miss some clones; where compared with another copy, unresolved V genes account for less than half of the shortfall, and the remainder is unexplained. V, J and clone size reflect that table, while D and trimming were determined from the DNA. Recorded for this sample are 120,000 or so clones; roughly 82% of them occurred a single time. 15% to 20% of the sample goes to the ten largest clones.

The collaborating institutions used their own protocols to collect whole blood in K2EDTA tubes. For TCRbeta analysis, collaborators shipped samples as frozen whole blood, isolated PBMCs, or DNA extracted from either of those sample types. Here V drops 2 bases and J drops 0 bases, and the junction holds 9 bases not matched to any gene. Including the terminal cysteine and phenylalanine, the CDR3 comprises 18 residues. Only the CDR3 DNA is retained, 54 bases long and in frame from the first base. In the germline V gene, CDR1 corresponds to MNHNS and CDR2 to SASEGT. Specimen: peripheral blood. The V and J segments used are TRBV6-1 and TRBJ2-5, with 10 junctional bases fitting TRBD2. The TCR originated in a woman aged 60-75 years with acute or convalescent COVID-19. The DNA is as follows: TGTGCCAGCAGTGAATTAAGCGGGGGGGTCCCGTACCAAGAGACCCAGTACTTC. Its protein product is CASSELSGGVPYQETQYF.